Listed below are T cell receptor beta chains from one sample, sequenced in a study of T cells after yellow fever vaccination. Each CDR3 protein gets one entry after TCRdb re-called the 5' RACE reads with MiXCR. The data contain 450,000 to 550,000 distinct CDR3 sequences, 20% to 25% of them seen just once; the ten biggest clones take up approximately 15%. Sample: PBMCs, taken 20 to 25 days after the first yellow fever vaccination. The receptors shown here come from a man between 18 and 29 years old who received the YFV17D yellow fever vaccine. CDR3s include the opening cysteine and the closing phenylalanine or tryptophan. Fields, in order: J gene, CDR3 length, D gene, V gene, clone size, CDR3 DNA, CDR3 protein. The D gene is left open where the match is weak. Expanded clones are given a class, and other clones once, few, many or no size at all.

TRBJ1-1 | 13 | NA | TRBV12-3/TRBV12-4 | few | TGTGCCAGCAACGGGGGAGGGTGGACTGAAGCTTTCTTT | CASNGGGWTEAFF
TRBJ1-6 | 12 | TRBD1 | TRBV6-1 | many | TGTGCCAGCAGAGACAGGGGTTCACCCCTCCACTTT | CASRDRGSPLHF
TRBJ2-2 | 13 | NA | TRBV10-2 | NA | TGCGCCAGCATGGGGGCGCCGGCCGGGGAGCTGTTTTTT | CASMGAPAGELFF
TRBJ1-2 | 13 | TRBD1 | TRBV25-1 | NA | TGTGCCAGCAGCAGGGACAGGTCCTATGGCTACACCTTC | CASSRDRSYGYTF
TRBJ2-1 | 11 | NA | TRBV10-3 | once | TGTGCCATCAGTTCGAACAATGAGCAGTTCTTC | CAISSNNEQFF
TRBJ2-3 | 13 | NA | TRBV11-2 | NA | TGTGCCAGCAGGATTAGCGGCACAGATACGCAGTATTTT | CASRISGTDTQYF
TRBJ1-2 | 14 | NA | TRBV19 | few | TGTGCCAGTAGTATAGATCCGAGAATCTATGGCTACACCTTC | CASSIDPRIYGYTF
TRBJ2-3 | 16 | TRBD2 | TRBV10-3 | NA | TGTGCCATCATGCGGGGGATCTCAGGTAGCACAGATACGCAGTATTTT | CAIMRGISGSTDTQYF
TRBJ2-7 | 15 | TRBD1 | TRBV19 | NA | TGTGCCAGTAGTGCCGGGACAGTCCTCACCTACGAGCAGTACTTC | CASSAGTVLTYEQYF
TRBJ2-7 | 15 | NA | TRBV7-2 | few | TGTGCCAGCAGCTTAGCGATTAGGAGCGGGTACGAGCAGTACTTC | CASSLAIRSGYEQYF
TRBJ2-5 | 13 | NA | TRBV5-1 | many | TGCGCCAGCAGCGGGGGAAGCGGGGAGACCCAGTACTTC | CASSGGSGETQYF
TRBJ2-3 | 18 | TRBD2 | TRBV4-2 | few | TGTGCCAGCAGCCAAGAGAGTGGGCTAGCGGATAGCACAGATACGCAGTATTTT | CASSQESGLADSTDTQYF
TRBJ1-6 | 13 | NA | TRBV6-1 | NA | TGTGCCAGCTGGGGAGCGGGAGTTTCACCCCTCCACTTT | CASWGAGVSPLHF
TRBJ1-4 | 15 | NA | TRBV9 | NA | TGTGCCAGCAGTTGGGCTGAGACATCTAATGAAAAACTGTTTTTT | CASSWAETSNEKLFF
TRBJ2-7 | 12 | TRBD1 | TRBV29-1 | NA | TGCAGCGCCCGGACAGGGGACGGAGAGCAGTACTTC | CSARTGDGEQYF
TRBJ2-3 | 13 | NA | TRBV7-8 | few | TGTGCCAGCAGCTTACCCCGTGGCGGTACGCAGTATTTT | CASSLPRGGTQYF
TRBJ1-1 | 14 | NA | TRBV19 | NA | TGTGCCAGTAGTATTGCAGGGTTTGGCACTGAAGCTTTCTTT | CASSIAGFGTEAFF
TRBJ2-4 | 12 | NA | TRBV2 | NA | TGTGCCAGCAGTGAAAACACCAACATTCAGTACTTC | CASSENTNIQYF
TRBJ1-1 | 15 | TRBD1 | TRBV19 | few | TGTGCCAGTAGTAGCGACAGGGGTTGGAGCACTGAAGCTTTCTTT | CASSSDRGWSTEAFF
TRBJ2-1 | 14 | NA | TRBV6-5 | few | TGTGCCAGCAGTTACACCCACCCTCATGATGAGCAGTTCTTC | CASSYTHPHDEQFF